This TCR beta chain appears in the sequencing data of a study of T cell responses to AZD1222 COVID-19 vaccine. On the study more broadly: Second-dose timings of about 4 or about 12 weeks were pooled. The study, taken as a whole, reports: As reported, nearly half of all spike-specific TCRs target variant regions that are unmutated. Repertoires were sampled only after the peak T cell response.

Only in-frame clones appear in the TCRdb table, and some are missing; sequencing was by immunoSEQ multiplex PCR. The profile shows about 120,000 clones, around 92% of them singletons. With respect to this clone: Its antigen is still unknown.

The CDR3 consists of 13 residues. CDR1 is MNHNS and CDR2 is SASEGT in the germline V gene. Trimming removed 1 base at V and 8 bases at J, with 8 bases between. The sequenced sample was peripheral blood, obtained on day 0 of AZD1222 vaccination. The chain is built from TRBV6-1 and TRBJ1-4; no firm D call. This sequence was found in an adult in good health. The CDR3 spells CASSEVSGEKLFF. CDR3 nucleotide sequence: TGTGCCAGCAGTGAAGTATCTGGGGAAAAACTGTTTTTT.